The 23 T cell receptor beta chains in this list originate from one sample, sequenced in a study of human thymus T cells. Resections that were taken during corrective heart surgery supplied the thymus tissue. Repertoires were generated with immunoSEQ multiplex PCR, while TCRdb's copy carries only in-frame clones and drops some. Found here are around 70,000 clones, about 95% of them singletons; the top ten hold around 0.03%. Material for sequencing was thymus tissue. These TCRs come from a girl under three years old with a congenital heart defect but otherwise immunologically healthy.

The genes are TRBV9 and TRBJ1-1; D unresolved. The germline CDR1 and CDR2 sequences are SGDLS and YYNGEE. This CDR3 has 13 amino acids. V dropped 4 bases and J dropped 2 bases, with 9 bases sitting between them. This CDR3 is CASSPRANTEAFF. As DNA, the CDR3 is TGTGCCAGCAGCCCGCGGGCTAACACTGAAGCTTTCTTT.

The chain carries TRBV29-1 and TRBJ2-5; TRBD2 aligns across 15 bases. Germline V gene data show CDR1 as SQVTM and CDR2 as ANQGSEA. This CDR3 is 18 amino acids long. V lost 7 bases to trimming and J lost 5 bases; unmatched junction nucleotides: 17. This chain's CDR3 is CSAWDILTGTSGGETQYF. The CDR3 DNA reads TGCAGCGCCTGGGACATCCTGACCGGGACTAGCGGGGGGGAGACCCAGTACTTC.

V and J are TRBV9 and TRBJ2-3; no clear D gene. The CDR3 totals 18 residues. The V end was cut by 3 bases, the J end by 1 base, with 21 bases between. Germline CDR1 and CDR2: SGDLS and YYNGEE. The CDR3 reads CASSATEAASLRTDTQYF. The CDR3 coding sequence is TGTGCCAGCAGCGCCACCGAGGCTGCCAGTCTTCGCACAGATACGCAGTATTTT.

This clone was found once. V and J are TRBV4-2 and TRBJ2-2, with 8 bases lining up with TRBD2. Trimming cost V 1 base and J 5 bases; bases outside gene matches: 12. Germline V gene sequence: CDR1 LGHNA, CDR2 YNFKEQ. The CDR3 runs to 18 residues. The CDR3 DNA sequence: TGTGCCAGCAGCCAAGCTCAAGCGGGAGTCTCGGTAACCGGGGAGCTGTTTTTT. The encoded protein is CASSQAQAGVSVTGELFF.

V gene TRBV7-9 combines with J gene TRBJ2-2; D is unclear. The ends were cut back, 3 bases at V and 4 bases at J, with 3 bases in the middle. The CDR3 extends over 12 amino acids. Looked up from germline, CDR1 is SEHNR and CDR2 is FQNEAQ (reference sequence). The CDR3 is CASSFPTGELFF. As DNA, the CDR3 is TGTGCCAGCAGCTTTCCCACCGGGGAGCTGTTTTTT.

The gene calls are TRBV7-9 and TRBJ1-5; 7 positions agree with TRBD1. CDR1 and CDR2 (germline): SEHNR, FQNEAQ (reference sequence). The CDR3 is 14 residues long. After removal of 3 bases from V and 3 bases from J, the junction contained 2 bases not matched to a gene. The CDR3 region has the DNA TGTGCCAGCAGCTTGACAGGGTTCAATCAGCCCCAGCATTTT. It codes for CASSLTGFNQPQHF. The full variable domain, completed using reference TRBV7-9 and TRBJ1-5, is DTGVSQNPRHKITKRGQNVTFRCDPISEHNRLYWYRQTLGQGPEFLTYFQNEAQLEKSRLLSDRFSAERPKGSFSTLEIQRTEQGDSAMYLCASSLTGFNQPQHFGDGTRLSIL.

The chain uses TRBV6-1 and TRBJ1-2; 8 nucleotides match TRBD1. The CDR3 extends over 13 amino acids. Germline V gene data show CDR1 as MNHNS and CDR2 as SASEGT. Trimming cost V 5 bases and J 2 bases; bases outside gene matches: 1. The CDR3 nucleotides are TGTGCCAGCAGTCGGACAGGGAACTATGGCTACACCTTC. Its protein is CASSRTGNYGYTF.

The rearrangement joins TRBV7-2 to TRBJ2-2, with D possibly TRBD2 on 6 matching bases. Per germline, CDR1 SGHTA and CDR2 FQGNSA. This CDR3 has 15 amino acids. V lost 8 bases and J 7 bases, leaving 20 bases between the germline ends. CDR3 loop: CASSAHPGAGGELFF. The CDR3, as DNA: TGTGCCAGCTCGGCTCACCCGGGAGCGGGCGGGGAGCTGTTTTTT.

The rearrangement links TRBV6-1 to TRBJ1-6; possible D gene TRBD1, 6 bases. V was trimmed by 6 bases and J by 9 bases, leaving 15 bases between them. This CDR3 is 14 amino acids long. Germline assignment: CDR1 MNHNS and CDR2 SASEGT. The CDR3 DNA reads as TGTGCCAGCAGCGATTCGGACAGATCTTCACCCCTCCACTTT. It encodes CASSDSDRSSPLHF.

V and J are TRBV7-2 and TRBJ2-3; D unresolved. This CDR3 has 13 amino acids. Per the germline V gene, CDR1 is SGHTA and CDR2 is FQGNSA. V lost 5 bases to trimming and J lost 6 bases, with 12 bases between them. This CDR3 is CASSARNADTQYF. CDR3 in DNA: TGTGCCAGCAGCGCCCGTAATGCGGATACGCAGTATTTT. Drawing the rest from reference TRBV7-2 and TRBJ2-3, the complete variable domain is GAGVSQSPSNKVTEKGKDVELRCDPISGHTALYWYRQSLGQGLEFLIYFQGNSAPDKSGLPSDRFSAERTGGSVSTLTIQRTQQEDSAVYLCASSARNADTQYFGPGTRLTVL.

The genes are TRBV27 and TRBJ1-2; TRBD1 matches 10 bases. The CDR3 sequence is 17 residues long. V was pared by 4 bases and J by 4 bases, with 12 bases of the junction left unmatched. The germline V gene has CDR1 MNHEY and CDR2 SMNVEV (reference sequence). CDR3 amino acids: CASSSSRRQGASYGYTF. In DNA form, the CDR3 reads TGTGCCAGCAGTTCCAGCCGAAGACAGGGGGCCTCCTATGGCTACACCTTC.

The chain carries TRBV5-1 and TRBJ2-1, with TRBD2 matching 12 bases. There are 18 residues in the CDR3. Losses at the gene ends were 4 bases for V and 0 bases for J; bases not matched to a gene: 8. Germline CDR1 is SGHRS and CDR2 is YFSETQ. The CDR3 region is CASSPRLAGENSYNEQFF. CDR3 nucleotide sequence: TGCGCCAGCAGCCCTAGACTAGCGGGGGAAAACTCCTACAATGAGCAGTTCTTC.

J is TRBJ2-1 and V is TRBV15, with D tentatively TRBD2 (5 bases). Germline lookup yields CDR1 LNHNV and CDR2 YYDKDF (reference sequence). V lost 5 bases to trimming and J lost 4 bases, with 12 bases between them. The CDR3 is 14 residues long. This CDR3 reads CATSPREGYNEQFF. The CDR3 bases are TGTGCCACCAGCCCCCGGGAAGGTTACAATGAGCAGTTCTTC. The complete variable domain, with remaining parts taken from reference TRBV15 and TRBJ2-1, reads DAMVIQNPRYQVTQFGKPVTLSCSQTLNHNVMYWYQQKSSQAPKLLFHYYDKDFNNEADTPDNFQSRRPNTSFCFLDIRSPGLGDTAMYLCATSPREGYNEQFFGPGTRLTVL.

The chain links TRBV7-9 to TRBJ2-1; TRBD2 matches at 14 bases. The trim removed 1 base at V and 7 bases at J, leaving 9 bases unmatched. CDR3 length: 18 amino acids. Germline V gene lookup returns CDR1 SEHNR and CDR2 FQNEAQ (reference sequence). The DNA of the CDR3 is TGTGCCAGCAGCTTAGGACTAGCGGGAGGGTCTAAGGTAAATGAGCAGTTCTTC. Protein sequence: CASSLGLAGGSKVNEQFF.

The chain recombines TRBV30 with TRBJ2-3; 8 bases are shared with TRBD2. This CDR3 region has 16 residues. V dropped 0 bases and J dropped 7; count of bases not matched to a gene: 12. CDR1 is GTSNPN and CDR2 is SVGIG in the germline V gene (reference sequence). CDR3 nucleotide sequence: TGTGCCTGGAGTGTAGAGGTAGCGGGGATATCGAATACGCAGTATTTT. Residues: CAWSVEVAGISNTQYF.

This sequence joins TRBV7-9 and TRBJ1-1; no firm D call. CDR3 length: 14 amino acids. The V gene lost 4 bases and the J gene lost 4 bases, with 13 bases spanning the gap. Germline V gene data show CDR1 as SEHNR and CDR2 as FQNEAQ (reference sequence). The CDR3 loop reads CASSSAARGTEAFF. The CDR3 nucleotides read TGTGCCAGCAGCTCGGCAGCTCGGGGCACTGAAGCTTTCTTT.

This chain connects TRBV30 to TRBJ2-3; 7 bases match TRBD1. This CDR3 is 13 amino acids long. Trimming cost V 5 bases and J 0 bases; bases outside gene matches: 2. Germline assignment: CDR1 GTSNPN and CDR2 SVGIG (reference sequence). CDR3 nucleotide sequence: TGTGCCTGGCACAGGGGAAGCACAGATACGCAGTATTTT. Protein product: CAWHRGSTDTQYF.

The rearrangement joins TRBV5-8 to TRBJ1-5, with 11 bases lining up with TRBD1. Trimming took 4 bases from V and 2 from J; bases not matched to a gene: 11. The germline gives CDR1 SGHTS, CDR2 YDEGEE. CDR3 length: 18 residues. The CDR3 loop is CASSLRDRGVRGNQPQHF. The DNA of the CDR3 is TGTGCCAGCAGCCTGAGGGACAGGGGGGTTAGGGGCAATCAGCCCCAGCATTTT.

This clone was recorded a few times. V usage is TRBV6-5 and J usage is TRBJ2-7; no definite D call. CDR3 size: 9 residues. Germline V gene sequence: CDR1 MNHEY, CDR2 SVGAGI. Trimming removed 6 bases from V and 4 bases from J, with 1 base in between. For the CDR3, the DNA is TGTGCCAGCAGATACGAGCAGTACTTC. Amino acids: CASRYEQYF.

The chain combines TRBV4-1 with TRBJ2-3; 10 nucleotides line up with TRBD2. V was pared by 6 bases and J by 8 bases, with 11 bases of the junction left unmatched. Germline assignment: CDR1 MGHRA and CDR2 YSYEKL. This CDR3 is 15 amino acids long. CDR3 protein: CASSDLAGVISTQYF. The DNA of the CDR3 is TGCGCCAGCAGTGACCTAGCGGGAGTTATCAGTACGCAGTATTTT.

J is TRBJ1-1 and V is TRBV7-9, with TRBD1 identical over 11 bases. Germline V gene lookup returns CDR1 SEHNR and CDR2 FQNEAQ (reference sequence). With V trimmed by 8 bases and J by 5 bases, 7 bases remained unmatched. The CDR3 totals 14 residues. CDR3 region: CASGTGTGGTEAFF. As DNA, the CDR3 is TGTGCCAGCGGGACCGGGACAGGGGGGACTGAAGCTTTCTTT.

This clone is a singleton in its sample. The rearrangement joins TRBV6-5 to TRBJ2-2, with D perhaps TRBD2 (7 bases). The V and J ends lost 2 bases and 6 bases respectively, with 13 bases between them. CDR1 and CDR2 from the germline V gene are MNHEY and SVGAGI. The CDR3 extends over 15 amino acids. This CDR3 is CASSYPGGPPGELFF. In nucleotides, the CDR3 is TGTGCCAGCAGTTACCCGGGGGGCCCCCCCGGGGAGCTGTTTTTT.

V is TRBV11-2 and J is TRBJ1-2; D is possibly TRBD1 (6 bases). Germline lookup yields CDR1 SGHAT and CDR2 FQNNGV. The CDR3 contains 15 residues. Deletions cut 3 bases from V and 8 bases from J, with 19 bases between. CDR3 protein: CASSLAAGTIDGYTF. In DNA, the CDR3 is TGTGCCAGCAGCTTGGCCGCCGGGACAATCGACGGCTACACCTTC.